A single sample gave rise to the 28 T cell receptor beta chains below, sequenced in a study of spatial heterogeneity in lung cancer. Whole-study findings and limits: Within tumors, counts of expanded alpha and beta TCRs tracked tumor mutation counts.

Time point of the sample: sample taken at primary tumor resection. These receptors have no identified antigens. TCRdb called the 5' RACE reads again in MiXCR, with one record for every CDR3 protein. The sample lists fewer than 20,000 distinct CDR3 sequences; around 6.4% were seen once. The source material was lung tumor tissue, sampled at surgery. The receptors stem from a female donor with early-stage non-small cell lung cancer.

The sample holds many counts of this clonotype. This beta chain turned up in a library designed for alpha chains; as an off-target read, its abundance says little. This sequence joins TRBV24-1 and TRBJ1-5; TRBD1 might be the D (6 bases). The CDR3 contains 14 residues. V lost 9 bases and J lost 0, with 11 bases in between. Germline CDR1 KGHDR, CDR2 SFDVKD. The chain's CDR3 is CATGDMFSNQPQHF. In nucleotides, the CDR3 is TGTGCCACCGGGGACATGTTTAGCAATCAGCCCCAGCATTTT.

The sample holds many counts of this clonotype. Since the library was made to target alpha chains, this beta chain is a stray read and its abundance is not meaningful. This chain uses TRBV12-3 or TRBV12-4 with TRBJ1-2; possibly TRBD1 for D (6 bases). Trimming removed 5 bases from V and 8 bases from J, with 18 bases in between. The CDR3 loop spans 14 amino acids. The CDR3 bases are TGTGCCAGCAGTCCCACCGGCAGGGGCATCGGCTACACCTTC. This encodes CASSPTGRGIGYTF.

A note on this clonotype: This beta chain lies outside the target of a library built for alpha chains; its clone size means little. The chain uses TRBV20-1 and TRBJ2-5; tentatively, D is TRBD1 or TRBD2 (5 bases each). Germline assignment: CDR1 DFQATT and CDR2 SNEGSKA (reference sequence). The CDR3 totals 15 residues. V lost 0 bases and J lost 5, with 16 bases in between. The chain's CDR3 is CSARDIGGSWETQYF. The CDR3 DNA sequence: TGCAGTGCTAGAGATATTGGGGGATCGTGGGAGACCCAGTACTTC.

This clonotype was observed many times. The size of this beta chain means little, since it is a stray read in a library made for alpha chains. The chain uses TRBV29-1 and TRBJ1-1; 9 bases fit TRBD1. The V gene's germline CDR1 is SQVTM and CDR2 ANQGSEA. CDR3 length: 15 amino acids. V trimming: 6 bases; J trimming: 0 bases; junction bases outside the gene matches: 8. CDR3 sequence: CSVVPGQGMNTEAFF. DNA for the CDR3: TGCAGCGTAGTCCCGGGACAGGGAATGAACACTGAAGCTTTCTTT.

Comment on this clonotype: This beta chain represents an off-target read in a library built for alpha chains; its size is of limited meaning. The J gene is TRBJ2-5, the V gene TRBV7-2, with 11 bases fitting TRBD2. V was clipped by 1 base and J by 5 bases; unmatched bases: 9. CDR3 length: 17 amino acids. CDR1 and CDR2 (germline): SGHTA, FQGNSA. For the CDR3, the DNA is TGTGCCAGCAGCTTAGGGCCGCTAGCGGGAGGTTTTGAGACCCAGTACTTC. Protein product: CASSLGPLAGGFETQYF.

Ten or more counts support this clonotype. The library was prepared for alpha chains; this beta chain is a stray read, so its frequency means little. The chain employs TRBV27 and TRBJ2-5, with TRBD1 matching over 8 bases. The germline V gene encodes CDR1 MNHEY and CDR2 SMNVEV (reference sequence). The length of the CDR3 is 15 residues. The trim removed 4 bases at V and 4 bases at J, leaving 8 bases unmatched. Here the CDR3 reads CASSSLGTGGETQYF. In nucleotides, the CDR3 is TGTGCCAGCAGTTCCCTCGGGACAGGAGGAGAGACCCAGTACTTC.

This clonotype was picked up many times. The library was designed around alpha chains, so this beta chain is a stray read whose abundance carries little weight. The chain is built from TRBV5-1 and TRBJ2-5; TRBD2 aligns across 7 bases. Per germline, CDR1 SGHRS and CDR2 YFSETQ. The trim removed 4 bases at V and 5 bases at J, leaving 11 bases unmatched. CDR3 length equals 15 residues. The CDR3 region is CASSARREQWETQYF. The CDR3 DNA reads TGCGCCAGCAGCGCCAGGCGGGAGCAATGGGAGACCCAGTACTTC.

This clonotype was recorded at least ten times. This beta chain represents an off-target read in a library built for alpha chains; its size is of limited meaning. Here the CDR3 DNA reads TGTGCCAGCAGCGCCTCCGGGACAGGGCTCTACGAGCAGTACTTC. Translating gives CASSASGTGLYEQYF. The rearrangement joins TRBV2 to TRBJ2-7, with 9 bases that match TRBD1. Trimming cost V 6 bases and J 3 bases; bases outside gene matches: 9. CDR1 and CDR2 from the germline V gene are SNHLY and FYNNEI. This CDR3 is 15 amino acids long. Using reference TRBV2 and TRBJ2-7 for the parts outside the CDR3, the full variable domain is EPEVTQTPSHQVTQMGQEVILRCVPISNHLYFYWYRQILGQKVEFLVSFYNNEISEKSEIFDDQFSVERPDGSNFTLKIRSTKLEDSAMYFCASSASGTGLYEQYFGPGTRLTVT.

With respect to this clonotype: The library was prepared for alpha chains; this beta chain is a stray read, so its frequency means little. CDR3 region: CASRRDRGEYNEQFF. CDR3 nucleotide sequence: TGTGCCAGCAGACGGGACAGGGGTGAATACAATGAGCAGTTCTTC. This chain links TRBV3-1 with TRBJ2-1; 10 nucleotides align to TRBD1. The V gene's germline CDR1 is LGHDT and CDR2 YNNKEL (reference sequence). The V segment lost 6 bases and the J segment 4 bases; nucleotides outside the gene matches: 6. The CDR3 extends over 15 amino acids.

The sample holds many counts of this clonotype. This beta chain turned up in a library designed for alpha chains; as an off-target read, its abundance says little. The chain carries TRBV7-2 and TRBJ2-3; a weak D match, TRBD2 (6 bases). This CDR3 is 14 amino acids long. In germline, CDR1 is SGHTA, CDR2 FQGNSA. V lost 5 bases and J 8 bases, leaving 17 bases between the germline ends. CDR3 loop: CASSRDWQLGTQYF. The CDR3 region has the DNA TGTGCCAGCAGCCGGGACTGGCAACTGGGTACGCAGTATTTT.

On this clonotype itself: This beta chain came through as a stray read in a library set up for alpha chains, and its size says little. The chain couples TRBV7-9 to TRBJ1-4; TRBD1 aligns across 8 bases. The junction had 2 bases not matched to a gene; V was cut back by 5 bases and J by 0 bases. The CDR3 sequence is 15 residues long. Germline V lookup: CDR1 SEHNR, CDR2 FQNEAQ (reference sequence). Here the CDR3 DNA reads TGTGCCAGCAGCCCAGGGGGCGCAACTAATGAAAAACTGTTTTTT. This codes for CASSPGGATNEKLFF.

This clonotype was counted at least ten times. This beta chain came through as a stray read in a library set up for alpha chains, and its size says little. The CDR3 region is CSAHVVGTGDSPLHF. The CDR3 DNA follows: TGCAGTGCACATGTAGTGGGGACAGGGGACTCACCCCTCCACTTT. V and J are TRBV20-1 and TRBJ1-6; the match to TRBD1 covers 10 bases. The CDR3 contains 15 residues. CDR1 is DFQATT and CDR2 is SNEGSKA in the germline V gene (reference sequence). V lost 6 bases, J lost 10 bases, and 12 bases stayed unmatched.

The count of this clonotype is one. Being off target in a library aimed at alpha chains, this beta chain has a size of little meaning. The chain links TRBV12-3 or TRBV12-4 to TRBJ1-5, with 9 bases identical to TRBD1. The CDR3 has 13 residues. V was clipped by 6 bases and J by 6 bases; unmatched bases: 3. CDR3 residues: CASRGTGSQPQHF. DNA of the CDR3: TGTGCCAGCAGAGGGACAGGGAGTCAGCCCCAGCATTTT.

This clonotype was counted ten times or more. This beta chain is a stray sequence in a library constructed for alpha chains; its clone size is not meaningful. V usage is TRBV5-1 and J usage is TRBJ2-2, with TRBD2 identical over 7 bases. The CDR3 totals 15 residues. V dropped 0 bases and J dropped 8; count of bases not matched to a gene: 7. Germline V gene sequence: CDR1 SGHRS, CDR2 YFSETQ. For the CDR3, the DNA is TGCGCCAGCAGCTTGGTTACCGGCGGGAGTGGGGAGCTGTTTTTT. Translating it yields CASSLVTGGSGELFF. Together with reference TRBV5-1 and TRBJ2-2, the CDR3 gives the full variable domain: KAGVTQTPRYLIKTRGQQVTLSCSPISGHRSVSWYQQTPGQGLQFLFEYFSETQRNKGNFPGRFSGRQFSNSRSEMNVSTLELGDSALYLCASSLVTGGSGELFFGEGSRLTVL.

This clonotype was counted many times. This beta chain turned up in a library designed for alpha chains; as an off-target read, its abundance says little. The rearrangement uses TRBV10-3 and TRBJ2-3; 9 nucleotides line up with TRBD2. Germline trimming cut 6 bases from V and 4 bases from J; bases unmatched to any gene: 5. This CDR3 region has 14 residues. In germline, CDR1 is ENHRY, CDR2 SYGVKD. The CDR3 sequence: CAIRREGPSDTQYF. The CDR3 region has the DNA TGTGCCATCAGGCGGGAGGGCCCCTCAGATACGCAGTATTTT.

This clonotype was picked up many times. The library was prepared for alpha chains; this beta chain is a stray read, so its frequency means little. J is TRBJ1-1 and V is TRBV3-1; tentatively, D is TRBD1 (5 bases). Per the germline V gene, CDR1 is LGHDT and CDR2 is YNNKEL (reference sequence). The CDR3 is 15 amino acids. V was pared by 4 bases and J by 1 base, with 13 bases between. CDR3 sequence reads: CASSPQAAQNTEAFF. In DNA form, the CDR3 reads TGTGCCAGCAGCCCACAGGCGGCCCAGAACACTGAAGCTTTCTTT.

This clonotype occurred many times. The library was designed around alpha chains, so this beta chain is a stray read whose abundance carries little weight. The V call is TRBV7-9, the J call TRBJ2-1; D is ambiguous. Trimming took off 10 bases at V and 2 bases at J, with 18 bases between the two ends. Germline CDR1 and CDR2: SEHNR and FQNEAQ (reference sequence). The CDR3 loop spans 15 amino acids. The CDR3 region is CAIALSGGTYNEQFF. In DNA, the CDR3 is TGTGCCATCGCGCTCTCGGGCGGAACCTACAATGAGCAGTTCTTC.

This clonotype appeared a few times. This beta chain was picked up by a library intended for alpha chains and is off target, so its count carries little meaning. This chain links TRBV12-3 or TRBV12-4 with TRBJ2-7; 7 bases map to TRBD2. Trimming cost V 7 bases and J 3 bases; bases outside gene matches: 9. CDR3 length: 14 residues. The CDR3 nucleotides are TGTGCCAGCACCGGGGGGAACTATTTCTACGAGCAGTACTTC. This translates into CASTGGNYFYEQYF.

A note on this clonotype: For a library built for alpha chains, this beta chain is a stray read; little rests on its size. The CDR3 here is CATSEATGRTAGTDTQYF. The CDR3 DNA sequence: TGTGCCACCAGTGAAGCGACAGGGCGTACAGCAGGCACAGATACGCAGTATTTT. This chain joins TRBV24-1 and TRBJ2-3; 7 bases agree with TRBD1. The CDR3 length is 18 residues. Germline V gene lookup returns CDR1 KGHDR and CDR2 SFDVKD. The junction had 13 bases not matched to a gene; V was cut back by 4 bases and J by 1 base.

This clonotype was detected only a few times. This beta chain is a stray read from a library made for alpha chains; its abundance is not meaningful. The CDR3 DNA reads as TGTGCCAGCAGCTTAGCCGGGACAGGGGATGAGCAGTTCTTC. Translation gives CASSLAGTGDEQFF. The V gene is TRBV7-6, the J gene TRBJ2-1; TRBD1 agrees at 10 bases. The V gene's germline CDR1 is SGHVS and CDR2 FNYEAQ. The V segment lost 0 bases and the J segment 8 bases; nucleotides outside the gene matches: 1. The CDR3 is 14 residues long. Using reference TRBV7-6 and TRBJ2-1 for the parts outside the CDR3, the full variable domain is GAGVSQSPRYKVTKRGQDVALRCDPISGHVSLYWYRQALGQGPEFLTYFNYEAQQDKSGLPNDRFSAERPEGSISTLTIQRTEQRDSAMYRCASSLAGTGDEQFFGPGTRLTVL.

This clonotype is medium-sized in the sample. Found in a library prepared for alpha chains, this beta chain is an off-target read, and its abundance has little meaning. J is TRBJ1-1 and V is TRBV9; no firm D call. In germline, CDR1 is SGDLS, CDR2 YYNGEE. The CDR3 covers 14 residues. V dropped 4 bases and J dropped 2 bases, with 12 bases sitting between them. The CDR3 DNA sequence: TGTGCCAGCAGCTTCGACACCAGAAACACTGAAGCTTTCTTT. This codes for CASSFDTRNTEAFF.

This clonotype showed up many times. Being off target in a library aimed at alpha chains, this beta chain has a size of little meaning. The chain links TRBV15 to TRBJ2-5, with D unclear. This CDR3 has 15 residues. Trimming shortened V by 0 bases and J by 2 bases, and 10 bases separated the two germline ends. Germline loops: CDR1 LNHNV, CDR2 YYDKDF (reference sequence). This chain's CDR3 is CATSRDPGPQETQYF. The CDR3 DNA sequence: TGTGCCACCAGCAGAGACCCCGGACCTCAAGAGACCCAGTACTTC.

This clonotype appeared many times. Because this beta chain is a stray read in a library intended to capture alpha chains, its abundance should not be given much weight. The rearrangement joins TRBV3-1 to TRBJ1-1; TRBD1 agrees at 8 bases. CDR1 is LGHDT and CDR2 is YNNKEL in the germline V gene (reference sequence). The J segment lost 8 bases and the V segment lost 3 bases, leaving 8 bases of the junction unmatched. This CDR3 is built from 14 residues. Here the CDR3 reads CASSHEGQGTEAFF. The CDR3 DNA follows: TGTGCCAGCAGCCACGAAGGACAGGGTACGGAAGCTTTCTTT.

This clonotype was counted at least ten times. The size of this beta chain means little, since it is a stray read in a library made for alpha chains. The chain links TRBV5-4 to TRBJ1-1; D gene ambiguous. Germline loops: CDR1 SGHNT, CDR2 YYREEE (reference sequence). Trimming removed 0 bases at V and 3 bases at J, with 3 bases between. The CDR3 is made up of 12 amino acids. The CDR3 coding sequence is TGTGCCAGCAGCTTGGCAGACACTGAAGCTTTCTTT. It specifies CASSLADTEAFF.

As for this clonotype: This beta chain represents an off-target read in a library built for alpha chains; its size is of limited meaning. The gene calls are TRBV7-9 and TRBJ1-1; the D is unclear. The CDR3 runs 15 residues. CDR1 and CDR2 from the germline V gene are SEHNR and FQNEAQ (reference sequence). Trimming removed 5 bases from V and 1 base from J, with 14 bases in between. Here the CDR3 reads CASSPPGRRNTEAFF. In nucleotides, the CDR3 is TGTGCCAGCAGCCCGCCCGGACGGAGGAACACTGAAGCTTTCTTT.

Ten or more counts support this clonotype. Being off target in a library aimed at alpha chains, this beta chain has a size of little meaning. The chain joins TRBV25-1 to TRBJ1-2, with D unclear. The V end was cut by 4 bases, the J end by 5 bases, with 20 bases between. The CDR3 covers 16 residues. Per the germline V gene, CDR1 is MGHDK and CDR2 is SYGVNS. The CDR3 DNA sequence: TGTGCCAGCAGTGGACCTACACAGCGGAGATGGTATGGCTACACCTTC. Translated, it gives CASSGPTQRRWYGYTF.

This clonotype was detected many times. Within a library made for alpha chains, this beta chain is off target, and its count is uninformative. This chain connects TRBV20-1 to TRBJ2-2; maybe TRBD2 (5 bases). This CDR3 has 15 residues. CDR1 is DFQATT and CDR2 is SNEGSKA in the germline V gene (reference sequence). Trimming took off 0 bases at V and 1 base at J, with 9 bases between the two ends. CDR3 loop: CSARESSWNTGELFF. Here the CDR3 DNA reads TGCAGTGCTAGAGAGTCTAGCTGGAACACCGGGGAGCTGTTTTTT.

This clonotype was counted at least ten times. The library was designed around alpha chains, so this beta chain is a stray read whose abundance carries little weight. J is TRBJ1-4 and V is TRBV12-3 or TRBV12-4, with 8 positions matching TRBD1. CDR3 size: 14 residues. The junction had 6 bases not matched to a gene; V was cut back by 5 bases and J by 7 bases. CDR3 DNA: TGTGCCAGCAGTCCGACAGGGGCCAGTGAAAAACTGTTTTTT. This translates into CASSPTGASEKLFF.